The 26 T cell receptor beta chains below were found in one sample sequenced in a study of OX40 agonist ivuxolimab in advanced cancers. The protocol was immunoSEQ multiplex PCR, while the TCRdb copy is restricted to in-frame clones and leaves out a portion. The table shows 65,000 to 95,000 clones, with about nine tenths occurring only once. The sample was CD4+ or CD8+ T cells sorted from blood, taken in a trial of the OX40 agonist ivuxolimab. These receptors came from an adult with an advanced solid tumor such as melanoma, head and neck, liver or kidney cancer.

CDR3 DNA: TGTGCCAGCGGGGCGGAGGGGTTGACGGCAGATACGCAGTATTTT. Protein: CASGAEGLTADTQYF. The chain carries TRBV6-1 and TRBJ2-3, with D perhaps matching TRBD2 (6 bases). Trimming left V 8 bases short and J 4 bases short, with 19 bases between. CDR3 length equals 15 residues. Germline assignment: CDR1 MNHNS and CDR2 SASEGT.

The chain combines TRBV28 with TRBJ2-7; D is unresolved. The length of the CDR3 is 13 residues. Trimming took off 8 bases at V and 2 bases at J, with 13 bases between the two ends. Germline V gives CDR1 MDHEN, CDR2 SYDVKM. CDR3 residues: CASHAPDAYEQYF. CDR3 DNA: TGTGCCAGCCACGCCCCAGATGCCTACGAGCAGTACTTC.

V and J are TRBV11-2 and TRBJ2-5; unclear D gene. The CDR3 loop spans 11 amino acids. Germline V gene sequence: CDR1 SGHAT, CDR2 FQNNGV. V lost 3 bases to trimming and J lost 6 bases, with 5 bases between them. Here the CDR3 reads CASSFLQTQYF. The DNA of the CDR3 is TGTGCCAGCAGCTTCCTCCAGACCCAGTACTTC.

The chain is built from TRBV11-2 and TRBJ2-1, with a tentative D call TRBD2 (5 bases). Germline lookup yields CDR1 SGHAT and CDR2 FQNNGV. V lost 4 bases, J lost 5 bases, and 18 bases lay in between. This CDR3 comprises 16 residues. As DNA, the CDR3 is TGTGCCAGCAGCTCCGGCGAGGGTCGAGGACACAATGAGCAGTTCTTC. Translating gives CASSSGEGRGHNEQFF.

CDR3 residues: CASSQDIARGIEQYF. The DNA for the CDR3 is TGCGCCAGCAGCCAAGATATAGCCAGGGGGATCGAGCAGTACTTC. The rearrangement links TRBV4-3 to TRBJ2-7; TRBD1 agrees at 7 bases. Per the germline V gene, CDR1 is LGHNA and CDR2 is YSLEER. CDR3 length: 15 residues. After removal of 0 bases from V and 6 bases from J, the junction contained 8 bases not matched to a gene.

The rearrangement links TRBV29-1 to TRBJ2-7; 7 bases map to TRBD1. The CDR3 totals 16 residues. Trimming cost V 6 bases and J 6 bases; bases outside gene matches: 20. Germline values: CDR1 SQVTM, CDR2 ANQGSEA. The CDR3 DNA follows: TGCAGCGTCAACAATCCCAGGGGACAGACCTATGGCGAGCAGTACTTC. As protein: CSVNNPRGQTYGEQYF.

The rearrangement links TRBV6-5 to TRBJ1-1; tentative D call: TRBD1 (5 bases). The CDR3 loop spans 13 amino acids. Between the trimmed V and J ends, which lost 7 bases and 2 bases, there was a span of 11 bases. The germline CDR1 and CDR2 sequences are MNHEY and SVGAGI. CDR3 in DNA: TGTGCCAGCACCCGGGGGGTCAACACTGAAGCTTTCTTT. Its protein product is CASTRGVNTEAFF.

This clone was counted only a few times. The rearrangement joins TRBV5-8 to TRBJ1-1, with 8 bases that match TRBD1. Unmatched junction bases numbered 9, after V lost 4 bases and J lost 1 base. The CDR3 extends over 16 amino acids. Germline loops: CDR1 SGHTS, CDR2 YDEGEE. The chain's CDR3 is CASSHLSGTGNTEAFF. In DNA, the CDR3 is TGTGCCAGCAGCCATTTATCCGGGACAGGGAACACTGAAGCTTTCTTT.

The gene calls are TRBV19 and TRBJ1-2; no clear D gene. CDR3 length: 11 amino acids. CDR1 and CDR2 from the germline V gene are LNHDA and SQIVND (reference sequence). The V gene lost 11 bases and the J gene lost 3 bases, with 10 bases spanning the gap. The DNA for the CDR3 is TGTGCCTTAAAAAGAGACTATGGCTACACCTTC. Translating it yields CALKRDYGYTF.

The chain uses TRBV4-2 and TRBJ2-1; D gene uncertain. Germline V gives CDR1 LGHNA, CDR2 YNFKEQ. The CDR3 sequence is 15 residues long. The V end lost 0 bases, the J end lost 4 bases, and 10 bases lay between the germline ends. The CDR3 reads CASSQDRTTYNEQFF. The DNA for the CDR3 is TGTGCCAGCAGCCAAGATCGGACGACTTACAATGAGCAGTTCTTC.

V is TRBV6-5 and J is TRBJ2-1; D perhaps matches TRBD1 (6 bases). This CDR3 has 11 amino acids. Trimming removed 6 bases at V and 13 bases at J, with 13 bases between. The germline V gene has CDR1 MNHEY and CDR2 SVGAGI. This CDR3 is CASSAGVVQFF. Here the CDR3 DNA reads TGTGCCAGCAGCGCAGGGGTCGTTCAGTTCTTC.

This chain links TRBV28 with TRBJ1-1; D possibly corresponds to TRBD1 (5 bases). The germline V and J ends were trimmed by 5 bases and 5 bases, with 18 bases remaining between them. The CDR3 loop spans 15 amino acids. Germline-derived CDR1 and CDR2 are MDHEN and SYDVKM. The CDR3 DNA reads as TGTGCCAGCAGTCCGCAACAGGCAGGGAAGACTGAAGCTTTCTTT. The encoded protein is CASSPQQAGKTEAFF.

The V gene is TRBV28, the J gene TRBJ1-5, with a possible D match to TRBD1 (6 bases). Trimming shortened V by 6 bases and J by 2 bases, and 14 bases separated the two germline ends. Germline values: CDR1 MDHEN, CDR2 SYDVKM. The CDR3 sequence is 15 residues long. The CDR3 reads CASSTRGRGNQPQHF. In nucleotides, the CDR3 is TGTGCCAGCAGCACCAGGGGTAGGGGCAATCAGCCCCAGCATTTT.

The rearrangement uses TRBV5-5 and TRBJ1-1; D is undetermined. The CDR3 has 15 amino acids. Germline lookup yields CDR1 SGHKS and CDR2 YYEKEE (reference sequence). V gave up 1 base and J gave up 0 bases, with 10 bases separating them. This chain's CDR3 is CASSLSGQMNTEAFF. CDR3 DNA: TGTGCCAGCAGCTTGAGTGGGCAGATGAACACTGAAGCTTTCTTT.

This chain connects TRBV7-9 to TRBJ1-6; D gene ambiguous. The CDR3 spans 14 residues. V was pared by 4 bases and J by 7 bases, with 11 bases between. CDR1 is SEHNR, CDR2 FQNEAQ, per germline (reference sequence). Written as DNA, the CDR3 is TGTGCCAGCAGCTGGAAGGGTGGGAATTCACCCCTCCACTTT. This codes for CASSWKGGNSPLHF.

This chain links TRBV9 with TRBJ2-3; a weak D match, TRBD2 (5 bases). The V end was cut by 4 bases, the J end by 5 bases, with 11 bases between. Germline CDR1 and CDR2: SGDLS and YYNGEE. CDR3 size: 13 residues. The CDR3 DNA reads TGTGCCAGCAGCACCACTAGTGGAGATACGCAGTATTTT. Its translation is CASSTTSGDTQYF.

The J gene is TRBJ2-1, the V gene TRBV4-3; D is unclear. Per the germline V gene, CDR1 is LGHNA and CDR2 is YSLEER. This CDR3 comprises 14 residues. The V end was cut by 0 bases, the J end by 5 bases, with 8 bases between. The CDR3 is CASSQDTGHNEQFF. Written as DNA, the CDR3 is TGCGCCAGCAGCCAAGACACGGGTCACAATGAGCAGTTCTTC.

V usage is TRBV18 and J usage is TRBJ2-1; either TRBD1 or TRBD2 may fit D (5 bases each). CDR1 and CDR2 (germline): KGHSH, LQKENI. The CDR3 has 15 amino acids. V was pared by 1 base and J by 4 bases, with 11 bases between. Here the CDR3 reads CASSPQGSLYNEQFF. The CDR3 DNA reads as TGTGCCAGCTCACCACAGGGGAGCTTGTACAATGAGCAGTTCTTC.

The genes are TRBV6-6 and TRBJ2-2; 13 nucleotides align to TRBD2. V trimming: 5 bases; J trimming: 4 bases; junction bases outside the gene matches: 4. CDR3 length: 16 amino acids. Germline V gives CDR1 MNHNY, CDR2 SVGAGI (reference sequence). For the CDR3, the DNA is TGTGCCAGCAGTCCCGGGACTAGCGGGATCACCGGGGAGCTGTTTTTT. Translation gives CASSPGTSGITGELFF.

In nucleotides, the CDR3 is TGTGCCAGCGGCGGGCGGGAGAGGGCAGATACGCAGTATTTT. Its translation: CASGGRERADTQYF. J is TRBJ2-3 and V is TRBV2; TRBD2 aligns across 7 bases. Germline trimming cut 8 bases from V and 4 bases from J; bases unmatched to any gene: 9. CDR3 length: 14 residues. CDR1 SNHLY and CDR2 FYNNEI come from the germline V gene. Looking up the rest from reference TRBV2 and TRBJ2-3 gives the full variable domain: EPEVTQTPSHQVTQMGQEVILRCVPISNHLYFYWYRQILGQKVEFLVSFYNNEISEKSEIFDDQFSVERPDGSNFTLKIRSTKLEDSAMYFCASGGRERADTQYFGPGTRLTVL.

This clone has only a few counts. The CDR3 sequence is CASSIEFHRENTEAFF. The CDR3 region has the DNA TGTGCCAGTAGTATAGAATTTCACAGGGAGAACACTGAAGCTTTCTTT. The chain uses TRBV19 and TRBJ1-1; weak D call: TRBD1 (6 bases). V was trimmed by 0 bases and J by 1 base, leaving 12 bases between them. Germline CDR1 and CDR2: LNHDA and SQIVND (reference sequence). The CDR3 runs 16 residues.

The chain employs TRBV29-1 and TRBJ2-7; TRBD1 is a possible D gene (6 bases). V was clipped by 2 bases and J by 1 base, with 6 bases between them. The V gene's germline CDR1 is SQVTM and CDR2 ANQGSEA. The CDR3 loop spans 12 amino acids. DNA for the CDR3: TGCAGCGTTGAACAGGGGTCCTACGAGCAGTACTTC. Translating it yields CSVEQGSYEQYF.

The chain employs TRBV7-9 and TRBJ2-1, with no clear D. The CDR3 length is 14 residues. Germline loops: CDR1 SEHNR, CDR2 FQNEAQ (reference sequence). Trimming took 1 base from V and 0 from J, leaving 4 bases between them. As DNA, the CDR3 is TGTGCCAGCAGCTTAGTCAGCTCCTACAATGAGCAGTTCTTC. Protein: CASSLVSSYNEQFF. The full variable domain, with the rest looked up from reference TRBV7-9 and TRBJ2-1, is DTGVSQNPRHKITKRGQNVTFRCDPISEHNRLYWYRQTLGQGPEFLTYFQNEAQLEKSRLLSDRFSAERPKGSFSTLEIQRTEQGDSAMYLCASSLVSSYNEQFFGPGTRLTVL.

This rearrangement joins TRBV27 to TRBJ1-1, with 11 positions matching TRBD1. The J segment lost 4 bases and the V segment lost 2 bases, leaving 0 bases of the junction unmatched. In germline, CDR1 is MNHEY, CDR2 SMNVEV (reference sequence). CDR3 length: 14 amino acids. The DNA for the CDR3 is TGTGCCAGCAGTTTAGGGACAGGGGGCACTGAAGCTTTCTTT. Translating gives CASSLGTGGTEAFF.

The chain is built from TRBV21-1 and TRBJ2-2; TRBD2 reflects the table's D call only, with no check against the DNA. TRBV21-1 is an annotated pseudogene. The CDR3 runs 15 residues. CDR3 in amino acids: CAPIPPSGDGGELFF. In nucleotides, the CDR3 is TGTGCCCCAATACCCCCCTCGGGGGATGGCGGGGAGCTGTTTTTT.

The chain combines TRBV4-3 with TRBJ1-5; D is uncertain. CDR1 and CDR2 from the germline V gene are LGHNA and YSLEER. Trimming left V 1 base short and J 7 bases short, with 11 bases between. The CDR3 is 14 residues long. CDR3 residues: CASSQVGGMQPQHF. The CDR3, as DNA: TGCGCCAGCAGCCAAGTGGGTGGGATGCAGCCCCAGCATTTT.